Each of the 14 T cell receptor beta chains below was sequenced from the same sample in a study of regulatory and conventional T cells in RAG deficiency (dated by TCRdb to 2017 to 2019). Conventional CD4+ T cells were purified from blood as CD25-low CD127-high cells before genomic DNA extraction. The library came from the immunoSEQ multiplex PCR assay. TCRdb holds this immuneACCESS table with in-frame rearrangements only. Some clones are missing; in checked studies, unresolved V genes explain under half, and the rest has no known cause. This sample holds some 35,000 clones; about three quarters were observed only once. The top ten clones comprise roughly 3.4% of the sample. The same data also contributed to another study, on regulatory T cells. The second source states: For the multiplex PCR, 52 forward TRBV primers and 13 reverse TRBJ primers were used, and amplification bias was corrected with both assay-based and computational methods.

The sequenced sample was CD4+ effector T cells sorted from blood. Receptors originate from a human donor in good health.

The J gene is TRBJ1-2, the V gene TRBV19; D remains ambiguous. V gave up 2 bases and J gave up 7 bases, with 11 bases separating them. The CDR3 extends over 13 amino acids. Looked up from germline, CDR1 is LNHDA and CDR2 is SQIVND (reference sequence). DNA of the CDR3: TGTGCCAGTAGTATACTGACCGGCGGTGGCTACACCTTC. This codes for CASSILTGGGYTF.

The gene calls are TRBV6-6 and TRBJ1-2, with D possibly matching TRBD1 (6 bases). Deletions cut 2 bases from V and 2 bases from J, with 15 bases between. CDR3 length equals 16 residues. Germline V CDR1 and CDR2: MNHNY, SVGAGI (reference sequence). CDR3 nucleotide sequence: TGTGCCAGCAGTTACGTAACAGGGCCCATAAACTATGGCTACACCTTC. As protein: CASSYVTGPINYGYTF.

This sequence joins TRBV19 and TRBJ2-1, with D hard to call. The CDR3 extends over 15 amino acids. Trimming cost V 2 bases and J 3 bases, with 11 bases left between them. The germline V gene has CDR1 LNHDA and CDR2 SQIVND (reference sequence). In nucleotides, the CDR3 is TGTGCCAGTAGTATATCGCAGACCCTCTACAATGAGCAGTTCTTC. Encoded protein: CASSISQTLYNEQFF.

This clone was seen more than once but under ten times. This chain connects TRBV7-9 to TRBJ2-7; no firm D call. Germline CDR1 SEHNR, CDR2 FQNEAQ (reference sequence). The V gene lost 5 bases and the J gene lost 3 bases, with 11 bases spanning the gap. The CDR3 has 13 residues. The CDR3 DNA sequence: TGTGCCAGCAGCCGGACGGCTGACTACGAGCAGTACTTC. Translated: CASSRTADYEQYF.

The gene calls are TRBV6-5 and TRBJ1-1, with D uncertain. In germline, CDR1 is MNHEY, CDR2 SVGAGI. This CDR3 has 14 residues. V lost 10 bases and J 1 base, leaving 16 bases between the germline ends. The CDR3 spells CAISKGAGNTEAFF. CDR3 DNA sequence: TGTGCCATTTCAAAAGGAGCAGGGAACACTGAAGCTTTCTTT.

The rearrangement joins TRBV5-1 to TRBJ2-5; 8 nucleotides align to TRBD2. CDR1 SGHRS and CDR2 YFSETQ come from the germline V gene. Trimming at V came to 2 bases and at J to 0 bases, leaving 9 bases not matched to a gene. The CDR3 covers 17 residues. The chain's CDR3 is CASSLTGGPSYQETQYF. CDR3 DNA: TGCGCCAGCAGCTTAACGGGGGGGCCCTCCTACCAAGAGACCCAGTACTTC.

The V call is TRBV5-6, the J call TRBJ2-5; D unclear. V lost 4 bases and J lost 1, with 8 bases in between. The CDR3 is 13 residues long. The germline gives CDR1 SGHDT, CDR2 YYEEEE. For the CDR3, the DNA is TGTGCCAGCAGCCCCGTGAGCCAAGAGACCCAGTACTTC. Its protein is CASSPVSQETQYF.

In its sample, this clone was seen once. The chain combines TRBV6-6 with TRBJ1-3, with D perhaps TRBD1 (5 bases). Germline V gene lookup returns CDR1 MNHNY and CDR2 SVGAGI (reference sequence). This CDR3 region has 15 residues. V was trimmed by 6 bases and J by 0 bases, leaving 12 bases between them. This CDR3 reads CASSLGGGSGNTIYF. The CDR3 nucleotides read TGTGCCAGCAGCCTAGGTGGGGGCTCTGGAAACACCATATATTTT.

The genes are TRBV6-5 and TRBJ2-7, with 7 nucleotides matching TRBD1. The J segment lost 1 base and the V segment lost 6 bases, leaving 3 bases of the junction unmatched. Germline CDR1 reads MNHEY; CDR2 reads SVGAGI. The CDR3 length is 13 residues. The CDR3 here is CASSLGQSYEQYF. For the CDR3, the DNA is TGTGCCAGCAGCTTGGGACAGTCCTACGAGCAGTACTTC.

In the case of this clone: Other DNA sequences of this sample code for an identical CDR3. The chain couples TRBV6-5 to TRBJ2-3; a possible D gene is TRBD2 (5 bases). Looked up from germline, CDR1 is MNHEY and CDR2 is SVGAGI. V was pared by 6 bases and J by 6 bases, with 7 bases between. The CDR3 consists of 11 residues. The CDR3 here is CASSPGDTQYF. The CDR3 nucleotides read TGTGCCAGCAGCCCGGGGGATACGCAGTATTTT.

This clone was observed a few times. V gene TRBV18 combines with J gene TRBJ1-4; 7 bases agree with TRBD1. The ends lost 5 bases at V and 3 bases at J; junction bases unmatched: 6. The CDR3 sequence is 15 residues long. The V gene's germline CDR1 is KGHSH and CDR2 LQKENI. Here the CDR3 DNA reads TGTGCCAGCTCAGCCGACAGGGCGTCTAATGAAAAACTGTTTTTT. It encodes CASSADRASNEKLFF.

This clone showed up just a few times. The gene calls are TRBV19 and TRBJ1-2, with no clear D. Trimming shortened V by 6 bases and J by 2 bases, and 19 bases separated the two germline ends. This CDR3 spans 16 amino acids. The germline gives CDR1 LNHDA, CDR2 SQIVND (reference sequence). The CDR3 DNA sequence: TGTGCCAGTAGCGGCCAACATGGCTCATCCAACTATGGCTACACCTTC. It encodes CASSGQHGSSNYGYTF.

This clone was found a few times. The chain combines TRBV19 with TRBJ2-2; maybe TRBD1 (5 bases). The CDR3 totals 12 residues. Between the trimmed V and J ends, which lost 5 bases and 8 bases, there was a span of 9 bases. The germline V gene encodes CDR1 LNHDA and CDR2 SQIVND (reference sequence). The CDR3 region is CASSAGWGELFF. The CDR3 coding sequence is TGTGCCAGTAGTGCAGGGTGGGGGGAGCTGTTTTTT.

This chain connects TRBV2 to TRBJ1-2, with TRBD1 matching over 9 bases. CDR3 length: 16 amino acids. With V trimmed by 4 bases and J by 7 bases, 13 bases remained unmatched. Germline V lookup: CDR1 SNHLY, CDR2 FYNNEI. The CDR3 bases are TGTGCCAGCAGTGCCCGTCCCGGGACAGGGTTTGGTGGCTACACCTTC. Residues: CASSARPGTGFGGYTF.